This TCR beta chain is from a study of cytomegalovirus exposure and HLA in healthy donors (dated by TCRdb to the late 2010s). Background on the whole study: In an earlier analysis of 587 of the donors, 276 Gb of sequence data and 117 million unique TCR beta sequences from about 190 million T cells were reported. Roughly 300 gigabases of sequencing data and roughly 90 million unique TCR sequences were included in an early release covering roughly 600 HLA-typed donors. Of the roughly 400 genotyped donors, approximately 81% were placed in the genetic ancestry cluster associated with self-reported Caucasian donors. The study aimed to test whether signatures of past pathogen exposure could be identified by cataloging public T cell receptors. The study profiled the T cell repertoires of 500 to 800 subjects by immunosequencing and related them to cytomegalovirus serostatus. Besides the first cohort of about 730 subjects, a separate validation cohort made up of over a hundred different subjects was used. High-throughput TCR immunosequencing, statistical association of individual TCRs with disease status, and machine learning were combined to predict cytomegalovirus infection status. A later analysis re-analyzed previously published TCR beta repertoires from hundreds of donors and added high-resolution HLA genotyping to study TCR occurrence patterns. In the later analysis, no new phenotypic data were used to find candidate immune exposures; instead, reliance was placed on TCR beta sequences and their occurrence across donors. To decide whether each TCR beta V gene segment behaved as functional or pseudogenic, an earlier analysis of over 500 of the donors relied on high-throughput TCR beta sequencing. Donor age, sex, ethnicity and CMV serostatus were compiled together with the repertoire data. Genome-wide SNP genotypes for about 65% of the roughly 670 donors were used in a later genetic analysis, which treated that subset as a discovery cohort. All discovery cohort repertoires had been generated on a single sequencing platform. Class I and class II HLA loci were covered by the typing at four-digit resolution. The number of donors typed differed by locus, with about 629-640 for A, B, C, DRB1 and DQB1, roughly 520 for DQA1, approximately 580 for DPA1, and 450 to 480 for DPB1. About five DR-DQ haplotypes were treated as single units for association and clustering because of strong linkage in the cohort. On average, over 200,000 unique TCR beta nucleotide sequences were sequenced per donor among a few hundred genotyped donors of the cohort, with about 17% of those sequences being non-productive.

Paper-wide results and their limitations: Broadly in line with IMGT annotations, most TCR beta V segments showed up in productive rearrangements about 87% or about 30% of the time in an earlier analysis of approximately 640 of the donors. A group of highly shared sequence variants was considered likely to be a technical artifact of the sequencing pipeline. A later genetic analysis reported fewer N-insertions in productive TCRs among donors in an Asian-associated ancestry cluster than the approximately 670-donor mean. Correlated functional status among segregating V segments might reflect linkage disequilibrium, but an unknown experimental factor could not be ruled out. In a later analysis, several top co-occurrence clusters were reported to appear linked to parvovirus B19, influenza, CMV and Epstein-Barr virus. According to the authors, the approach could potentially be generalized to other disease states and immunological phenotypes. This cohort had only TCR beta chains sequenced, and the lack of alpha or paired-chain data limited which features could be detected. At a false discovery rate of 0.05, a later analysis linked roughly 17,000 TCR beta sequences to specific HLA alleles. In a later analysis, the rate of TCR association differed among HLA loci, with DRB1 alleles having the most associated TCRs and HLA-C alleles having the fewest. In a later analysis, HLA-associated TCR beta chains were found to be more clonally expanded and to have lower generation probabilities than equally common non-associated chains. Roughly uniform sequencing depth across donors was assumed in presence/absence analyses, although this assumption may not hold. Across donors, most TCR sequences were observed very rarely, whereas some public TCRs were present in many individuals. Some IMGT-functional V segments, including TRBV6-2 and TRBV6-3, could not be distinguished by the 87-base-pair reads and were therefore excluded. The classifier was reported to diagnose cytomegalovirus status with high specificity and sensitivity in both the original and validation cohorts. When HLA alleles, especially DR and DQ, strongly co-occurred, attributing TCR associations to individual alleles was difficult. Because some donors lacked HLA typing at each locus, the association tests relied only on the typed subset. CMV serostatus was the only immune exposure information available for the cohort. In a later genetic analysis, a missense DCLRE1C variant was associated with V-gene and J-gene trimming of TCR beta chains, and the association was replicated in an independent cohort. Because counts were too low, some 17 rarely observed V segments, including chromosome 9 orphons, were left out of the earlier analysis of a few hundred of the donors. A total of about 180 TCR beta chains were listed by the study as associated with cytomegalovirus. In a later analysis, most CMV-associated TCR beta chains were found to appear HLA-restricted, with HLA associations seemingly driven largely by CMV exposure. A further reported finding was that TCR beta sequences accurately predicted the HLA-A and HLA-B alleles for most subjects in the first cohort. A few of the identified cytomegalovirus-associated TCR beta chains were confirmed in vitro to be specific for cytomegalovirus antigens.

Comment on this clone: Its recognized antigen is unknown. No qualities accompany the bases; no much larger clone lies one base away.

The method was the immunoSEQ multiplex PCR assay. A mixture of 60 forward primers for TCR Vbeta segments and 13 reverse primers for TCR Jbeta segments was used in the multiplex PCR. Amplification of the CDR3 region of rearranged TCR beta genes was performed with a multiplex PCR assay on genomic DNA. On the Illumina HiSeq System, the amplified TCR beta libraries were sequenced as 87-base-pair reads. In the source study's methods: A later analysis tallied 75 million to 95 million unique TCR beta chains across the 550 to 850 repertoires, and 10 million to 11 million of those chains were shared by two or more donors. Raw reads were error-corrected and collapsed into unique sequences with a nearest-neighbor algorithm that merged closely related sequences to remove PCR and sequencing errors. V, D and J gene segments were assigned by aligning CDR3 sequences to IMGT reference sequences. For a sequence to be retained, a match of at least six nucleotides to both a V gene segment and a J gene segment was required. Rearrangements were classified as productive when the CDR3 lacked stop codons and remained in frame with V and J, and all other rearrangements were classified as non-productive. CDR3 was defined by IMGT convention, running from the second conserved V-encoded cysteine to the conserved J-encoded phenylalanine. The earlier analysis of fewer than 750 of the donors excluded sequences that lacked an unambiguous match to a single V gene segment. In an earlier analysis of approximately 590 of the donors, V segments were called functional above 56.7% productive rearrangements and were called segregating when the between-donor standard deviation exceeded 5%. To diagnose cytomegalovirus status from the catalog of TCR beta chain sequences, a statistical classification framework was built. V and J gene assignment, in a later analysis, came from comparing TCR nucleotide sequences with IMGT/GENE-DB human TR gene sequences. Using the TCRdist pipeline, a later analysis assigned CDR3 sequences along with most-parsimonious VDJ recombination scenarios. In a later analysis, each TCR beta chain was defined by its CDR3 amino acid sequence together with its V-gene family, and reads without a unique V-gene family were excluded. In a later analysis, around 650 highly shared, low-generation-probability nucleotide sequences were removed to address suspected cross-contamination and a sequencing artifact. For each public chain, a later analysis derived a clonal expansion index from normalized ranks of inferred template counts within each repertoire. In a later analysis, generation probabilities were computed with a VDJ recombination model fitted to out-of-frame rearrangements, and the resulting probabilities were checked against IGoR. In a later analysis, TCR-TCR, TCR-HLA and TCR-CMV co-occurrence was scored with hypergeometric tests, and a repertoire-size bias correction was applied to TCR pairs. A later analysis estimated false discovery rates by permuting HLA or CMV assignments 20 times. A later analysis grouped co-occurring TCRs with DBSCAN, adding TCRdist sequence similarity when clustering within HLA-allele-positive subsets. Co-occurrence clustering excluded repertoires with fewer than 30,000 or more than 120,000 public chains, plus five with anomalous nucleotide sharing. TCRdb retrieved this table from immuneACCESS and kept in-frame rearrangements only. Not all clones are present; in checked studies, unresolved V genes account for under half, and no reason is known for the remainder. That table is the source of V, J and clone size, and D and trimming were worked out from the DNA. The sample records about 140,000 clones, 70% to 90% of which are singletons. About 2.2% of the sample belongs to the ten largest clones.

In total, around 600 healthy bone marrow donors made up the cohort. All cohort members were sampled while nominally healthy, although unrecorded immune exposures were likely present. The donor tested CMV seronegative and was one of the 352 seronegative cohort members. A peripheral blood sample was collected from each donor, and TCR beta sequencing was performed on peripheral blood mononuclear cells. The Qiagen DNeasy Blood Extraction Kit was used to extract genomic DNA from the blood cell samples. From the germline V gene (reference sequence), CDR1 is MNHEY and CDR2 is SMNVEV. The CDR3 starts with the cysteine, ends with the phenylalanine, and has 14 residues. Just the 42-base CDR3 DNA is kept, in frame starting at base 1. V and J are truncated by 2 bases and 6 bases respectively, leaving an intervening sequence of 14 bases.

Sequencing used PBMCs. The rearranged chain carries TRBV27 and TRBJ2-7; the D gene is perhaps TRBD2, from 6 matching bases. This receptor was obtained from a man between 45 and 60 years old in good health and CMV-seronegative. The sequenced DNA: TGTGCCAGCAGTTTAGGACGGGGGTCTACCGAGCAGTACTTC. It encodes CASSLGRGSTEQYF.